This T cell receptor beta chain was identified in a study of blood T cell repertoires in COVID-19. Study background: COVID-19 samples from acute and convalescent phases originated in the United States, Italy and Spain. T cells, B-cell-depleted T cells, or PBMCs supplied cDNA or gDNA.

The CDR3 spans 17 residues. With 2 bases removed from V and 0 bases from J, the gap between germline ends came to 13 bases. Germline CDR1 MNHEY, CDR2 SVGEGT. Study processing details: Reference gene primer amplification gave estimated nucleated cell counts. TCRdb's copy holds only in-frame clones and misses some; the assay was immunoSEQ multiplex PCR. The V and J calls and clone size come from that table; D and trimming were worked out from the DNA. The sample lists 200,000 or so clones, roughly 80% seen once, with about 5% in the top ten. The sequencing sample was made of peripheral blood. This receptor was obtained from a woman aged 25 to 39 with acute or convalescent COVID-19. The chain recombines TRBV6-2 or TRBV6-3 with TRBJ1-4, with a tentative D call TRBD1 (5 bases). CDR3 bases: TGTGCCAGCAGTTACCGCCAGGGATCCGCAACTAATGAAAAACTGTTTTTT. This sequence encodes CASSYRQGSATNEKLFF.